This passage covers 10 T cell receptor beta chains from one sample sequenced in a study of blood T cell repertoires in COVID-19. Sequencing used immunoSEQ multiplex PCR; TCRdb keeps in-frame clones, though not all of them. The profile shows about 320,000 clones, around nine tenths of them singletons. Sequenced: PBMCs or T cells enriched from blood (not recorded which). Receptors were obtained from a woman aged 30 to 39 who had been exposed to COVID-19.

The V call is TRBV5-1, the J call TRBJ2-1, with TRBD2 identical over 8 bases. In germline, CDR1 is SGHRS, CDR2 YFSETQ. This CDR3 region has 15 residues. The V segment lost 0 bases and the J segment 5 bases; nucleotides outside the gene matches: 4. The CDR3 DNA is TGCGCCAGCAGCTTGGGGGGGACTAGTGACAATGAGCAGTTCTTC. It codes for CASSLGGTSDNEQFF.

This chain uses TRBV3-1 (or the pseudogene TRBV3-2) with TRBJ2-1, with 9 positions matching TRBD1. Germline trimming cut 4 bases from V and 7 bases from J; bases unmatched to any gene: 5. CDR1 LGHDT and CDR2 YNNKEL come from the germline V gene (reference sequence). This CDR3 region has 14 residues. As DNA, the CDR3 is TGTGCCAGCAGCCCCGGGACAGGGAAGAATGAGCAGTTCTTC. It specifies CASSPGTGKNEQFF.

With respect to this clone: Because the CDR3's place on the DNA is in doubt, the DNA is left out and the CDR3 is given as listed by TCRdb. The chain employs TRBV21-1 and TRBJ1-3. TRBV21-1 is termed a pseudogene. The CDR3 comprises 14 residues, both ends counted. CDR3 protein: CASSRWGAGNTIYF.

The chain carries TRBV11-3 and TRBJ2-2; TRBD1 aligns across 7 bases. The junction had 7 bases not matched to a gene; V was cut back by 4 bases and J by 2 bases. This CDR3 contains 16 residues. CDR1 is SGHNT and CDR2 is YENEEA in the germline V gene. The DNA of the CDR3 is TGTGCCAGCAGCTCACGTAGGGGGCGCAACACCGGGGAGCTGTTTTTT. It is translated as CASSSRRGRNTGELFF.

The rearrangement joins TRBV5-8 to TRBJ1-2; D is ambiguous. The germline V gene has CDR1 SGHTS and CDR2 YDEGEE. The CDR3 totals 16 residues. The V gene lost 3 bases and the J gene lost 1 base, with 16 bases spanning the gap. The CDR3 DNA is TGTGCCAGCAGCTCAACCGGGGTCGGGGTTAACTATGGCTACACCTTC. Amino acids: CASSSTGVGVNYGYTF.

The J gene is TRBJ1-2, the V gene TRBV9; 9 bases match TRBD1. The CDR3 is 16 amino acids. The V gene's germline CDR1 is SGDLS and CDR2 YYNGEE. The junction had 10 bases not matched to a gene; V was cut back by 3 bases and J by 4 bases. In DNA form, the CDR3 reads TGTGCCAGCAGCGAGAGGAGACAGGGGGGTGGCTATGGCTACACCTTC. Protein sequence: CASSERRQGGGYGYTF.

Here the CDR3 reads CASSYIGDSLGEAFF. CDR3 coding DNA: TGTGCCAGCAGTTACATCGGGGACAGTCTGGGTGAAGCTTTCTTT. The chain employs TRBV6-6 and TRBJ1-1; TRBD1 matches 7 bases. This CDR3 spans 15 amino acids. V was clipped by 2 bases and J by 7 bases; unmatched bases: 10. Germline V gives CDR1 MNHNY, CDR2 SVGAGI (reference sequence).

V gene TRBV27 combines with J gene TRBJ2-1, with D maybe TRBD1 (6 bases). The germline V gene has CDR1 MNHEY and CDR2 SMNVEV (reference sequence). The CDR3 length is 15 residues. The V gene lost 4 bases and the J gene lost 8 bases, with 18 bases spanning the gap. DNA of the CDR3: TGTGCCAGCAGTTGGTCAGGGGTTCTCAGAGATGAGCAGTTCTTC. Encoded protein: CASSWSGVLRDEQFF.

The chain has TRBV13 and TRBJ2-3; 9 bases map to TRBD1. This CDR3 contains 19 residues. Germline V lookup: CDR1 PRHDT, CDR2 FYEKMQ (reference sequence). The V gene end was trimmed by 3 bases and the J gene end by 0 bases; junction bases not matched to a gene: 13. CDR3 coding DNA: TGTGCCAGCAGCTTTTGGACAGGGGTCTCCATGCTTAGCACAGATACGCAGTATTTT. It codes for CASSFWTGVSMLSTDTQYF.

This clone has more than one count but fewer than ten. The gene calls are TRBV9 and TRBJ1-1; 8 positions agree with TRBD1. V was pared by 3 bases and J by 1 base, with 8 bases of the junction left unmatched. Germline lookup yields CDR1 SGDLS and CDR2 YYNGEE. This CDR3 is 16 amino acids long. The CDR3: CASSASRTGRNTEAFF. The CDR3 DNA is TGTGCCAGCAGCGCCTCCAGGACAGGGAGGAACACTGAAGCTTTCTTT.